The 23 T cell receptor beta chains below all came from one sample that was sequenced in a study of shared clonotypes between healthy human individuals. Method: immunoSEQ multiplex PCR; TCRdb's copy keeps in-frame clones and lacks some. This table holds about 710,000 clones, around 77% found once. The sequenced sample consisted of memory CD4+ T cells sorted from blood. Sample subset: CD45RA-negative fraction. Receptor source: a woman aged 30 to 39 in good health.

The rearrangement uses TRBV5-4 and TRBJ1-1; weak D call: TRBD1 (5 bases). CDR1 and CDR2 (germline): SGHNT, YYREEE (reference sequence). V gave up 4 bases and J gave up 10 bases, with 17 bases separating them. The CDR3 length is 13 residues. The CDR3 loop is CASSQLVGRVAFF. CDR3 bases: TGTGCCAGCAGCCAGCTAGTGGGGCGGGTAGCTTTCTTT.

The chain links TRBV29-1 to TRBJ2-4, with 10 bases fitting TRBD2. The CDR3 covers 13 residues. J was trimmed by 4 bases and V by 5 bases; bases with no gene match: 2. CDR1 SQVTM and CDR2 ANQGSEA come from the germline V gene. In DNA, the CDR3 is TGCAGCGTTTTACTAGCGGGGAAAAACATTCAGTACTTC. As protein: CSVLLAGKNIQYF.

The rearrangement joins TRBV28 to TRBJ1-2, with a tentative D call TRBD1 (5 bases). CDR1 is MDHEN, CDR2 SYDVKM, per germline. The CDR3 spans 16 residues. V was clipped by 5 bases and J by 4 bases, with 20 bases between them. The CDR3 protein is CASSLTRQFHLYGYTF. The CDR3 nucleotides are TGTGCCAGCAGTCTTACTCGACAGTTTCACCTCTATGGCTACACCTTC.

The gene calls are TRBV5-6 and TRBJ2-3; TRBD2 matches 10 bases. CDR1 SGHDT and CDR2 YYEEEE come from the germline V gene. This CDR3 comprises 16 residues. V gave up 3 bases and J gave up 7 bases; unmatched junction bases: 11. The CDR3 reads CASSSRGAGGIYTQYF. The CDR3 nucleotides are TGTGCCAGCAGCTCTCGAGGAGCGGGAGGGATATATACGCAGTATTTT.

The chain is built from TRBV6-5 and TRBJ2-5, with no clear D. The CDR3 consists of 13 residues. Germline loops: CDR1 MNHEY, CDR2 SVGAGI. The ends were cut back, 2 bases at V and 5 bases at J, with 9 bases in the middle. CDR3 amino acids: CASSYGVGETQYF. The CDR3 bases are TGTGCCAGCAGTTACGGGGTCGGGGAGACCCAGTACTTC.

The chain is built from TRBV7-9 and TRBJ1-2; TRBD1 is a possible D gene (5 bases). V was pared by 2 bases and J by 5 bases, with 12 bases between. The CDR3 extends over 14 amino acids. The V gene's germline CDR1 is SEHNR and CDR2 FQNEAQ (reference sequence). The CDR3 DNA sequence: TGTGCCAGCAGCTTACCCGGGACGGTTTATGGCTACACCTTC. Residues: CASSLPGTVYGYTF.

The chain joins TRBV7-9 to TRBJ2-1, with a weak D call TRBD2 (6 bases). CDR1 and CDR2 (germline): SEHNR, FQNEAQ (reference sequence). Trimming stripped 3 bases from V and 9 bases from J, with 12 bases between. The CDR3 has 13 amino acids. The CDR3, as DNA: TGTGCCAGCAGCTTTTGGGGGGAGAGTGAGCAGTTCTTC. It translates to CASSFWGESEQFF.

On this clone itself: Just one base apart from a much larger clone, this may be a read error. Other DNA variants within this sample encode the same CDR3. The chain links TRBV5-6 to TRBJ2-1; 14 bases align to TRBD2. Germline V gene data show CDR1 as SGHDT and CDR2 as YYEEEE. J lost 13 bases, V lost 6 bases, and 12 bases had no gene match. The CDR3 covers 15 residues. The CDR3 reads CASTSGTSGRIEQFF. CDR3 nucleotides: TGTGCCAGCACCTCCGGGACTAGCGGGAGAATTGAACAGTTCTTC.

The CDR3: CASSQDTRRGTQYF. The CDR3 DNA reads as TGTGCCAGCAGCCAAGATACCAGGCGAGGGACCCAGTACTTC. The rearrangement links TRBV14 to TRBJ2-5; D uncertain. V was clipped by 0 bases and J by 7 bases, with 12 bases between them. The CDR3 consists of 14 residues. The germline gives CDR1 SGHDN, CDR2 FVKESK. Together with reference TRBV14 and TRBJ2-5, the CDR3 gives the full variable domain: EAGVTQFPSHSVIEKGQTVTLRCDPISGHDNLYWYRRVMGKEIKFLLHFVKESKQDESGMPNNRFLAERTGGTYSTLKVQPAELEDSGVYFCASSQDTRRGTQYFGPGTRLLVL.

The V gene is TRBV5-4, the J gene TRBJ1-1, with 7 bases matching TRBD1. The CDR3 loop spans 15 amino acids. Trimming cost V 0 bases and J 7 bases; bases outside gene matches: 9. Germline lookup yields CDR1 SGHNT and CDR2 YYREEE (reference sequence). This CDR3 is CASSLAGKGAIEAFF. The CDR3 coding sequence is TGTGCCAGCAGCTTGGCCGGAAAGGGGGCGATTGAAGCTTTCTTT.

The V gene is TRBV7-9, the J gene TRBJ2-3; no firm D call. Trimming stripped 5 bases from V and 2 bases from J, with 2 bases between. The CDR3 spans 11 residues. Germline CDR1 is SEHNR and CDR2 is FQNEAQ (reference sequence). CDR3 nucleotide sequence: TGTGCCAGCAGCCCCACAGATACGCAGTATTTT. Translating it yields CASSPTDTQYF.

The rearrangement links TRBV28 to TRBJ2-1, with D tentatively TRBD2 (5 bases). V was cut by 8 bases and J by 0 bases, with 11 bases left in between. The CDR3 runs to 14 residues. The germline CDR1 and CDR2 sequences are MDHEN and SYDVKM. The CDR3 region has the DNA TGTGCCAGCCGGGGTCCCCCCTCCTACAATGAGCAGTTCTTC. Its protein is CASRGPPSYNEQFF.

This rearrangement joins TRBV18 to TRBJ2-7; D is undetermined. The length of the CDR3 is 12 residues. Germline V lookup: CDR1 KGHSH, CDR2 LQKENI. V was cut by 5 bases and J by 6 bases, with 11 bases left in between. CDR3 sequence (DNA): TGTGCCAGCTCAACTTACAGAGGCGAGCAGTACTTC. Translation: CASSTYRGEQYF.

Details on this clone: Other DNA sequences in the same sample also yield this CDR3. In nucleotides, the CDR3 is TGTGCCAGTAGCGAGAGGGTGCCCGGGGAGCTGTTTTTT. Residues: CASSERVPGELFF. The rearrangement joins TRBV19 to TRBJ2-2, with D tentatively TRBD2 (5 bases). Germline values: CDR1 LNHDA, CDR2 SQIVND (reference sequence). The V gene lost 6 bases and the J gene lost 6 bases, with 11 bases spanning the gap. There are 13 residues in the CDR3.

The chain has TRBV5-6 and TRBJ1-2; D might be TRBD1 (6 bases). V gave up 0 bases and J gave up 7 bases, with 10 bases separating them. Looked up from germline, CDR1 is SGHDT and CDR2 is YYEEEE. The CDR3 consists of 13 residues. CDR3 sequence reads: CASSLVGRGGYTF. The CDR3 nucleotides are TGTGCCAGCAGCTTGGTTGGCAGGGGTGGCTACACCTTC.

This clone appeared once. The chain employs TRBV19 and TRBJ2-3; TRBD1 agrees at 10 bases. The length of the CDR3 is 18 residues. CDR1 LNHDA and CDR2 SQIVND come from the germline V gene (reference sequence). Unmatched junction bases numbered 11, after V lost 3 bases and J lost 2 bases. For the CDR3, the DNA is TGTGCCAGTAGTATCGATTATCACGGGACAGGGGACACAGATACGCAGTATTTT. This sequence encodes CASSIDYHGTGDTDTQYF.

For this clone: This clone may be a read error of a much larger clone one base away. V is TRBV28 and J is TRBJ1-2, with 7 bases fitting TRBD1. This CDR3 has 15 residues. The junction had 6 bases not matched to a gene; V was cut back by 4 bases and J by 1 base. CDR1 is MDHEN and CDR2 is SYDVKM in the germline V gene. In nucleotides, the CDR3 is TGTGCCAGCAGTTCCCCCGGGACAGTTAACTATGGCTACACCTTC. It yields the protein CASSSPGTVNYGYTF.

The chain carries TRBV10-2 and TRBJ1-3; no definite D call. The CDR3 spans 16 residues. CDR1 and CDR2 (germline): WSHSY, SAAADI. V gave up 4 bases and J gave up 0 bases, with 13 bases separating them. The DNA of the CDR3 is TGCGCCAGCAGTGTGGGCAGCAAGAGCTCTGGAAACACCATATATTTT. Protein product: CASSVGSKSSGNTIYF.

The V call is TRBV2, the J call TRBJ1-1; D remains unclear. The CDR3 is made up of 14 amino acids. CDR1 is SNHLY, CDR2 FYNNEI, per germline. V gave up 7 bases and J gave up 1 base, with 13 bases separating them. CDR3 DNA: TGTGCCAGCAAGAGGGTCTCGCAGAACACTGAAGCTTTCTTT. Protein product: CASKRVSQNTEAFF.

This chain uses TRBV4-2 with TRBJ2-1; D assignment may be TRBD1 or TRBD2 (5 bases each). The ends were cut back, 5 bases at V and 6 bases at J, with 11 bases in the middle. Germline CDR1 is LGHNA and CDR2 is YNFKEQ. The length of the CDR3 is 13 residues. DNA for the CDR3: TGTGCCAGCAGCGTAATGGGGGTCAATGAGCAGTTCTTC. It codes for CASSVMGVNEQFF.

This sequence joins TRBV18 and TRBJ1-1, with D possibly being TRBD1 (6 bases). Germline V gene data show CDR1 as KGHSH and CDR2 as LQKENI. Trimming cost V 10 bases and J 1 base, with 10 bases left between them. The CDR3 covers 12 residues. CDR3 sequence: CATWGANTEAFF. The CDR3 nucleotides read TGTGCCACCTGGGGGGCGAACACTGAAGCTTTCTTT.

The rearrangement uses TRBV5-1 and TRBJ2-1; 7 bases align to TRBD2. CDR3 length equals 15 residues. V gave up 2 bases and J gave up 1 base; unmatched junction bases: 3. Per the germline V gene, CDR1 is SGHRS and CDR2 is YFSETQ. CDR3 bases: TGCGCCAGCAGCTTTCTAGCGGAATCCTACAATGAGCAGTTCTTC. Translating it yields CASSFLAESYNEQFF.

CDR3 bases: TGTGCCAGTAGGAACCCAGAGGGAAACATTCAGTACTTC. It yields the protein CASRNPEGNIQYF. The chain carries TRBV19 and TRBJ2-4; the D gene is possibly TRBD2 (5 bases). Germline V lookup: CDR1 LNHDA, CDR2 SQIVND (reference sequence). The CDR3 length is 13 residues. Trimming left V 6 bases short and J 6 bases short, with 12 bases between.